The clone carrying this TCR beta chain showed up just a few times. Antigen specificity is unknown. These data originate in a study of vaccination and CD4 T cells after COVID-19. The CDR3 has 15 residues. Per the germline V gene, CDR1 is KGHDR and CDR2 is SFDVKD. Losses at the gene ends were 5 bases for V and 1 base for J; bases not matched to a gene: 3. Treatment given: roughly 10-day PBMC culture with coronavirus spike peptide pools or control peptides (ViraFEST assay). CD4+ T cells of the unexposed donor were collected before the COVID-19 pandemic (2011-2018). Sequencing of the DNA from cultured CD4+ T cells was carried out with the Oncomine TCR Beta short-read assay. TCRdb called the PCR reads again in MiXCR, with one record for every CDR3 protein. The sample shows 7,000 to 8,000 distinct CDR3 sequences, roughly 41% of them seen only once.

This rearrangement joins TRBV24-1 to TRBJ2-2; 7 bases are shared with TRBD1. Sequenced material: CD4+ T cells from blood, cultured in vitro. This receptor was taken from a human donor in good health. CDR3 sequence reads: CATSAGQLNTGELFF. The CDR3 nucleotides are TGTGCCACCAGTGCGGGACAGCTGAACACCGGGGAGCTGTTTTTT.